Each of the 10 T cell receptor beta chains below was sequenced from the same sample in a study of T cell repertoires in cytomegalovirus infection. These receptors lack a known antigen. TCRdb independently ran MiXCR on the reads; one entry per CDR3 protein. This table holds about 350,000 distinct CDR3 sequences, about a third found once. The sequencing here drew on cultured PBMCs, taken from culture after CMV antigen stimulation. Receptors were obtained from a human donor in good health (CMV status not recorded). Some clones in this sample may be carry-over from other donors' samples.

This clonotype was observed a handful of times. CDR3 region: CASSLSPVNTGELFF. In DNA, the CDR3 is TGTGCCAGCAGCTTAAGCCCCGTGAACACCGGGGAGCTGTTTTTT. The chain joins TRBV7-3 to TRBJ2-2, with D uncertain. Germline V lookup: CDR1 SGHTA, CDR2 FQGTGA. CDR3 size: 15 residues. V was shortened by 1 base and J by 1 base, with 7 bases between the two germline ends.

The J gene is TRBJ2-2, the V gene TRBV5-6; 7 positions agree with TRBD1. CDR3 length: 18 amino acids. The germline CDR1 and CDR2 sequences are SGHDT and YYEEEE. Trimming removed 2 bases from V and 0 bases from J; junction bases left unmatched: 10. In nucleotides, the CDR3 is TGTGCCAGCAGCTTTACGCCTACAGGGGTGGCGAACACCGGGGAGCTGTTTTTT. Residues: CASSFTPTGVANTGELFF. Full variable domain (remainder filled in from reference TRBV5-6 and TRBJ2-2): DAGVTQSPTHLIKTRGQQVTLRCSPKSGHDTVSWYQQALGQGPQFIFQYYEEEERQRGNFPDRFSGHQFPNYSSELNVNALLLGDSALYLCASSFTPTGVANTGELFFGEGSRLTVL.

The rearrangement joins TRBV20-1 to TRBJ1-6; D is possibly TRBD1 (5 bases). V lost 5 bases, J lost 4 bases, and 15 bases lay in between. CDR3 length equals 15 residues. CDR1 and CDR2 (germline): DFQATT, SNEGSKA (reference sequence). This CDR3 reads CSAPSLQAYNSPLHF. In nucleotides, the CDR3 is TGCAGTGCTCCCTCTCTACAGGCTTATAATTCACCCCTCCACTTT.

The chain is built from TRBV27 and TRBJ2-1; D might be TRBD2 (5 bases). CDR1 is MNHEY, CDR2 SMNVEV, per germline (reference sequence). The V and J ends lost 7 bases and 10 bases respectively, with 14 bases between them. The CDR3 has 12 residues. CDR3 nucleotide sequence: TGTGCCAGCATGCCGAATAGCGTCGAGCAGTTCTTC. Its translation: CASMPNSVEQFF.

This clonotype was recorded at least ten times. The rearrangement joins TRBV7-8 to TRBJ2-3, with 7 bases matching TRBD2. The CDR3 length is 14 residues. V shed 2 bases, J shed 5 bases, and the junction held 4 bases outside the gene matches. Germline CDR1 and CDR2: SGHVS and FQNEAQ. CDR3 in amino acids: CASSLREGRDTQYF. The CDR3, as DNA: TGTGCCAGCAGCTTAAGGGAGGGGAGAGATACGCAGTATTTT.

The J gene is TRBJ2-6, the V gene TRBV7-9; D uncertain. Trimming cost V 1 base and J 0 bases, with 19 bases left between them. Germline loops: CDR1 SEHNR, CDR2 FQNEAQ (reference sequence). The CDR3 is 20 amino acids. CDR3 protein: CASSLDFWFAVSSGANVLTF. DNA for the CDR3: TGTGCCAGCAGCTTAGATTTTTGGTTCGCCGTATCCTCTGGGGCCAACGTCCTGACTTTC. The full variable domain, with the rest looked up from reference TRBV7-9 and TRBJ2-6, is DTGVSQNPRHKITKRGQNVTFRCDPISEHNRLYWYRQTLGQGPEFLTYFQNEAQLEKSRLLSDRFSAERPKGSFSTLEIQRTEQGDSAMYLCASSLDFWFAVSSGANVLTFGAGSRLTVL.

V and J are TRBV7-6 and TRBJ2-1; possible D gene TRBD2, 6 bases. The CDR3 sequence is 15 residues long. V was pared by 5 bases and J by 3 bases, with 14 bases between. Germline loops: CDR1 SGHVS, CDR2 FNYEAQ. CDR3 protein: CASSTLAEDYNEQFF. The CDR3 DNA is TGTGCCAGCAGCACTTTAGCGGAAGACTACAATGAGCAGTTCTTC. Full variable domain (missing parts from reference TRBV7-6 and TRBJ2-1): GAGVSQSPRYKVTKRGQDVALRCDPISGHVSLYWYRQALGQGPEFLTYFNYEAQQDKSGLPNDRFSAERPEGSISTLTIQRTEQRDSAMYRCASSTLAEDYNEQFFGPGTRLTVL.

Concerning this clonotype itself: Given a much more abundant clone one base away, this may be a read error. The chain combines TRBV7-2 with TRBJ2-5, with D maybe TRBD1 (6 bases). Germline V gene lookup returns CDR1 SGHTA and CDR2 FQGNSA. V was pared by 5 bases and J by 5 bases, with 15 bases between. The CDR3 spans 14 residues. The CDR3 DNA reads TGTGCCAGCAGCACTGCCCGCCAGGGGGAGACCCAGTACTTC. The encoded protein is CASSTARQGETQYF.

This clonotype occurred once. The CDR3 sequence: CASSHTSGRGYNEQFF. The CDR3 nucleotides read TGTGCCAGCAGCCATACTAGCGGGAGAGGCTACAATGAGCAGTTCTTC. This chain joins TRBV12-3 or TRBV12-4 and TRBJ2-1; 11 bases line up with TRBD2. With 6 bases clipped from V and 3 bases from J, the junction kept 7 bases outside the gene matches. CDR3 length: 16 amino acids.

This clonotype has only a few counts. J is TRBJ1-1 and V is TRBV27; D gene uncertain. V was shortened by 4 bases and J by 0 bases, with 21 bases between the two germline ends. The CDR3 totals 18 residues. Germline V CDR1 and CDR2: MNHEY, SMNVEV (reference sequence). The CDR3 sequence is CASSSRGPRALMNTEAFF. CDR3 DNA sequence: TGTGCCAGCAGTTCCCGGGGTCCCCGGGCACTGATGAACACTGAAGCTTTCTTT.